The 10 T cell receptor beta chains reported below all come from one sample, sequenced in a study of blood T cell repertoires in COVID-19. TCRdb's table, derived via immunoSEQ multiplex PCR, lists solely in-frame clones and lacks some. The sample yields around 60,000 clones, approximately 78% seen once. The sample taken for sequencing was peripheral blood. All receptors derive from a man older than 75 with acute or convalescent COVID-19.

This clone is a singleton in its sample. CDR3 sequence reads: CASKILAGDQETQYF. The CDR3 DNA reads as TGTGCCAGCAAGATTTTAGCGGGGGACCAAGAGACCCAGTACTTC. The chain combines TRBV11-2 with TRBJ2-5; 9 positions match TRBD2. Germline V gene sequence: CDR1 SGHAT, CDR2 FQNNGV. The CDR3 totals 15 residues. V lost 7 bases, J lost 0 bases, and 6 bases stayed unmatched. Filled out from reference TRBV11-2 and TRBJ2-5, the complete variable domain reads EAGVAQSPRYKIIEKRQSVAFWCNPISGHATLYWYQQILGQGPKLLIQFQNNGVVDDSQLPKDRFSAERLKGVDSTLKIQPAKLEDSAVYLCASKILAGDQETQYFGPGTRLLVL.

The V call is TRBV24-1, the J call TRBJ2-2; D is perhaps TRBD1 (6 bases). Trimming took off 7 bases at V and 0 bases at J, with 11 bases between the two ends. The CDR3 covers 15 residues. Germline V gives CDR1 KGHDR, CDR2 SFDVKD. The CDR3 DNA reads TGTGCCACCAGGAACAGGGTTGCGAACACCGGGGAGCTGTTTTTT. Protein product: CATRNRVANTGELFF.

V is TRBV23-1 and J is TRBJ1-4; D gene unclear. TRBV23-1 is an ORF; its function is uncertain. V gave up 4 bases and J gave up 3 bases, with 12 bases separating them. The CDR3 contains 15 residues. CDR3 coding DNA: TGCGCCAGCAGTCGGCGTGATCAGGCTAATGAAAAACTGTTTTTT. Its protein product is CASSRRDQANEKLFF.

This sequence joins TRBV6-5 and TRBJ1-4, with unresolved D. The CDR3 spans 15 residues. V lost 4 bases, J lost 0 bases, and 9 bases lay in between. Germline V CDR1 and CDR2: MNHEY, SVGAGI. The CDR3 loop reads CASSSHGATNEKLFF. The CDR3 DNA sequence: TGTGCCAGCAGTTCCCACGGGGCAACTAATGAAAAACTGTTTTTT.

CDR3 in DNA: TGTGCCAGCAGTTCGACAGGGGGCGCGTCTGAAGCTTTCTTT. This encodes CASSSTGGASEAFF. The chain links TRBV6-5 to TRBJ1-1, with TRBD1 matching over 10 bases. Germline V lookup: CDR1 MNHEY, CDR2 SVGAGI. The CDR3 runs 14 residues. Trimming removed 4 bases from V and 6 bases from J; junction bases left unmatched: 5.

V gene TRBV3-1 (or the pseudogene TRBV3-2) combines with J gene TRBJ1-5; D may be TRBD1 (6 bases). Germline V gene data show CDR1 as LGHDT and CDR2 as YNNKEL (reference sequence). V was shortened by 4 bases and J by 0 bases, with 10 bases between the two germline ends. The CDR3 runs 15 residues. The CDR3 is CASSLGHYSNQPQHF. The CDR3 DNA follows: TGTGCCAGCAGCCTGGGACACTATAGCAATCAGCCCCAGCATTTT.

The chain links TRBV7-2 to TRBJ2-2, with D perhaps matching TRBD2 (6 bases). Trimming pared 2 bases from V and 4 bases from J, leaving 11 bases between. The CDR3 consists of 15 residues. Germline V CDR1 and CDR2: SGHTA, FQGNSA. CDR3 loop: CASSLYGGSTGELFF. CDR3 coding DNA: TGTGCCAGCAGCTTATACGGGGGATCCACCGGGGAGCTGTTTTTT.

The chain joins TRBV5-5 to TRBJ1-6; 9 bases align to TRBD1. The CDR3 consists of 17 residues. Germline V CDR1 and CDR2: SGHKS, YYEKEE (reference sequence). V was clipped by 4 bases and J by 0 bases; unmatched bases: 5. DNA for the CDR3: TGTGCCAGCAGCCCCGGGACAGGGAGCTCCTATAATTCACCCCTCCACTTT. The encoded protein is CASSPGTGSSYNSPLHF. The variable domain in full, with the rest retrieved from reference TRBV5-5 and TRBJ1-6, is DAGVTQSPTHLIKTRGQQVTLRCSPISGHKSVSWYQQVLGQGPQFIFQYYEKEERGRGNFPDRFSARQFPNYSSELNVNALLLGDSALYLCASSPGTGSSYNSPLHFGNGTRLTVT.

The V and J genes are TRBV2 and TRBJ1-6; 9 bases align to TRBD1. Germline trimming cut 6 bases from V and 9 bases from J; bases unmatched to any gene: 9. The CDR3 totals 15 residues. CDR1 and CDR2 (germline): SNHLY, FYNNEI. CDR3 loop: CASRRDREVGSPLHF. The CDR3 nucleotides are TGTGCCAGCAGAAGGGACAGGGAGGTCGGTTCACCCCTCCACTTT.

This clone was counted a few times. The chain uses TRBV6-2 or TRBV6-3 and TRBJ1-6; D unresolved. The germline gives CDR1 MNHEY, CDR2 SVGEGT. V was trimmed by 0 bases and J by 14 bases, leaving 8 bases between them. The CDR3 has 12 amino acids. CDR3 sequence reads: CASSYSTSTLHF. CDR3 nucleotide sequence: TGTGCCAGCAGTTACTCTACGTCTACCCTCCACTTT.